These 28 T cell receptor beta chains share one sample of origin, sequenced in a study of cytomegalovirus exposure and HLA in healthy donors. The PCR ran on 60 Vbeta and 13 Jbeta primers. The data were produced by immunoSEQ multiplex PCR, yet TCRdb's version contains in-frame clones alone and is incomplete. This sample carries about 67,000 clones, 68% of them seen once, and the ten largest clones take approximately 2%. The sequenced sample consisted of PBMCs. The source is a woman aged 25 to 45 in good health and CMV-seronegative.

This clone has only a few counts. The chain combines TRBV30 with TRBJ1-4; D not resolved. The ends were cut back, 5 bases at V and 11 bases at J, with 12 bases in the middle. The CDR3 spans 11 residues. CDR1 is GTSNPN and CDR2 is SVGIG in the germline V gene (reference sequence). This chain's CDR3 is CAWQRGWKLFF. CDR3 bases: TGTGCCTGGCAAAGAGGGTGGAAACTGTTTTTT.

V is TRBV19 and J is TRBJ1-5, with TRBD1 identical over 11 bases. There are 15 residues in the CDR3. Trimming removed 5 bases from V and 3 bases from J; junction bases left unmatched: 3. In germline, CDR1 is LNHDA, CDR2 SQIVND (reference sequence). CDR3 in amino acids: CASSPGQGANQPQHF. The DNA for the CDR3 is TGTGCCAGTAGTCCTGGACAGGGGGCCAATCAGCCCCAGCATTTT.

A few counts support this clone. The chain combines TRBV6-5 with TRBJ1-2; D is unresolved. With 2 bases removed from V and 7 bases from J, the gap between germline ends came to 14 bases. Germline values: CDR1 MNHEY, CDR2 SVGAGI. This CDR3 is 14 amino acids long. CDR3 protein: CASSYPEQALGYTF. DNA of the CDR3: TGTGCCAGCAGTTACCCCGAGCAGGCCCTTGGCTACACCTTC.

Only a few counts were recorded for this clone. The gene calls are TRBV28 and TRBJ1-3, with 10 nucleotides matching TRBD1. The CDR3 extends over 15 amino acids. With V trimmed by 5 bases and J by 2 bases, 3 bases remained unmatched. Germline V gives CDR1 MDHEN, CDR2 SYDVKM. Here the CDR3 reads CASSPGTGAGNTIYF. The CDR3 DNA sequence: TGTGCCAGCAGTCCCGGGACAGGGGCTGGAAACACCATATATTTT.

This rearrangement joins TRBV7-2 to TRBJ1-5; 7 bases line up with TRBD1. Per germline, CDR1 SGHTA and CDR2 FQGNSA. V shed 5 bases, J shed 0 bases, and the junction held 4 bases outside the gene matches. CDR3 length: 15 amino acids. The DNA for the CDR3 is TGTGCCAGCAGCAGGGCAGGGGGTAGCAATCAGCCCCAGCATTTT. Its protein is CASSRAGGSNQPQHF.

CDR3 nucleotide sequence: TGCGCCAGCAGCCAGCTAGCGGGGAATGAGCAGTTCTTC. It codes for CASSQLAGNEQFF. The rearrangement joins TRBV4-3 to TRBJ2-1; TRBD2 agrees at 9 bases. Germline CDR1 is LGHNA and CDR2 is YSLEER. J lost 7 bases, V lost 3 bases, and 1 base had no gene match. There are 13 residues in the CDR3.

CDR3 bases: TGTGCCAGTAGTATTTCGGGACAGGGAATGTCCGAGCAGTACTTC. Translation: CASSISGQGMSEQYF. The genes are TRBV19 and TRBJ2-7; 9 nucleotides match TRBD1. The V gene's germline CDR1 is LNHDA and CDR2 SQIVND (reference sequence). The V gene end was trimmed by 3 bases and the J gene end by 6 bases; junction bases not matched to a gene: 9. The CDR3 length is 15 residues. Full variable domain (remainder filled in from reference TRBV19 and TRBJ2-7): DGGITQSPKYLFRKEGQNVTLSCEQNLNHDAMYWYRQDPGQGLRLIYYSQIVNDFQKGDIAEGYSVSREKKESFPLTVTSAQKNPTAFYLCASSISGQGMSEQYFGPGTRLTVT.

This chain joins TRBV2 and TRBJ2-3; 12 positions match TRBD2. The CDR3 runs 15 residues. Germline lookup yields CDR1 SNHLY and CDR2 FYNNEI. The junction had 6 bases not matched to a gene; V was cut back by 7 bases and J by 4 bases. CDR3 loop: CASNALAGGADTQYF. The CDR3 DNA follows: TGTGCCAGCAATGCACTAGCGGGGGGTGCAGATACGCAGTATTTT. Looking up the rest from reference TRBV2 and TRBJ2-3 gives the full variable domain: EPEVTQTPSHQVTQMGQEVILRCVPISNHLYFYWYRQILGQKVEFLVSFYNNEISEKSEIFDDQFSVERPDGSNFTLKIRSTKLEDSAMYFCASNALAGGADTQYFGPGTRLTVL.

This rearrangement joins TRBV5-6 to TRBJ2-7, with D unclear. Trimming took off 1 base at V and 4 bases at J, with 6 bases between the two ends. Germline V CDR1 and CDR2: SGHDT, YYEEEE. The CDR3 extends over 12 amino acids. CDR3 sequence reads: CASSLYKYEQYF. Written as DNA, the CDR3 is TGTGCCAGCAGCTTGTACAAATACGAGCAGTACTTC.

This clone has more than one count but fewer than ten. V usage is TRBV6-4 and J usage is TRBJ1-5; 8 bases are shared with TRBD1. There are 16 residues in the CDR3. Per germline, CDR1 MRHNA and CDR2 SNTAGT. V shed 4 bases, J shed 3 bases, and the junction held 8 bases outside the gene matches. CDR3 sequence (DNA): TGTGCCAGCAGTGGCCCGGGACAGGCGGCCAATCAGCCCCAGCATTTT. Translation: CASSGPGQAANQPQHF.

J is TRBJ1-6 and V is TRBV7-9; D is unclear. The CDR3 totals 14 residues. V dropped 3 bases and J dropped 3 bases, with 6 bases sitting between them. Germline V gene lookup returns CDR1 SEHNR and CDR2 FQNEAQ (reference sequence). CDR3 nucleotides: TGTGCCAGCAGCTTGGGAGTCTATAATTCACCCCTCCACTTT. Amino acids: CASSLGVYNSPLHF.

This sequence joins TRBV6-1 and TRBJ2-3; 8 bases are shared with TRBD2. Germline values: CDR1 MNHNS, CDR2 SASEGT. The CDR3 is made up of 16 amino acids. Trimming at V came to 2 bases and at J to 2 bases, leaving 6 bases not matched to a gene. The CDR3 is CASSERSGGNTDTQYF. CDR3 nucleotides: TGTGCCAGCAGTGAACGAAGCGGGGGAAACACAGATACGCAGTATTTT.

This rearrangement joins TRBV4-2 to TRBJ2-2; 8 bases align to TRBD1. V lost 1 base and J lost 3; bases outside the gene matches: 7. Germline CDR1 and CDR2: LGHNA and YNFKEQ. The CDR3 consists of 17 residues. CDR3 residues: CASSQGEAGGDTGELFF. In DNA, the CDR3 is TGTGCCAGCAGCCAAGGGGAGGCAGGGGGCGACACCGGGGAGCTGTTTTTT.

This chain joins TRBV6-5 and TRBJ1-1; D might be TRBD1 (5 bases). The germline CDR1 and CDR2 sequences are MNHEY and SVGAGI. CDR3 length: 12 residues. Trimming took off 6 bases at V and 5 bases at J, with 10 bases between the two ends. For the CDR3, the DNA is TGTGCCAGCAGCCCAGGGTTAACTGAAGCTTTCTTT. Protein: CASSPGLTEAFF.

This clone has only a few counts. The CDR3 is CSIAVGTVGQPQHF. The CDR3 coding sequence is TGCAGCATTGCGGTCGGGACAGTTGGTCAGCCCCAGCATTTT. V gene TRBV29-1 combines with J gene TRBJ1-5, with 7 bases that match TRBD1. This CDR3 has 14 amino acids. The germline V gene encodes CDR1 SQVTM and CDR2 ANQGSEA. Trimming removed 8 bases from V and 6 bases from J; junction bases left unmatched: 13.

The gene calls are TRBV4-1 and TRBJ1-3; tentatively, D is TRBD1 (5 bases). The V end was cut by 2 bases, the J end by 1 base, with 12 bases between. Germline assignment: CDR1 MGHRA and CDR2 YSYEKL. This CDR3 has 16 amino acids. DNA of the CDR3: TGCGCCAGCAGCCAATGGCAAAGGGGTTCTGGAAACACCATATATTTT. This codes for CASSQWQRGSGNTIYF.

This clone was seen only a few times. The chain has TRBV7-2 and TRBJ1-3; D ambiguous. The CDR3 has 15 amino acids. Trimming took off 2 bases at V and 3 bases at J, with 11 bases between the two ends. Per the germline V gene, CDR1 is SGHTA and CDR2 is FQGNSA. CDR3 sequence: CASSLSGGYGNTIYF. CDR3 in DNA: TGTGCCAGCAGCTTAAGCGGAGGGTATGGAAACACCATATATTTT.

This clone appeared a single time. A junction end diverges from the germline sequence, so it may reflect a read error. This chain links TRBV6-1 with TRBJ1-1; 8 bases fit TRBD1. This CDR3 comprises 15 residues. Per the germline V gene, CDR1 is MNHNS and CDR2 is SASEGT. CDR3: CASRPWGQVNTEASF. For the CDR3, the DNA is TGTGCCAGCAGGCCCTGGGGACAGGTTAACACTGAAGCTTCCTTT.

The chain combines TRBV6-1 with TRBJ1-1; unclear D gene. The ends were cut back, 2 bases at V and 3 bases at J, with 10 bases in the middle. Germline assignment: CDR1 MNHNS and CDR2 SASEGT. This CDR3 comprises 14 residues. The CDR3 loop is CASSEIFGDTEAFF. CDR3 nucleotides: TGTGCCAGCAGTGAAATTTTCGGGGACACTGAAGCTTTCTTT.

CDR3 sequence (DNA): TGTGCCAGCAGCTTGGAGGGCAGGGGTGGCGGAACCCAGTACTTC. As protein: CASSLEGRGGGTQYF. The gene calls are TRBV5-6 and TRBJ2-5; a weak D match, TRBD1 (6 bases). Germline-derived CDR1 and CDR2 are SGHDT and YYEEEE. The V end lost 0 bases, the J end lost 8 bases, and 17 bases lay between the germline ends. The CDR3 sequence is 15 residues long.

This rearrangement joins TRBV6-1 to TRBJ1-2; D not resolved. The CDR3 consists of 15 residues. V lost 0 bases and J 8 bases, leaving 16 bases between the germline ends. Germline V gene lookup returns CDR1 MNHNS and CDR2 SASEGT. For the CDR3, the DNA is TGTGCCAGCAGTGAAGCGCTCTGGACTGCCAGGGGCTACACCTTC. Its protein product is CASSEALWTARGYTF.

This clone has a handful of counts. The V call is TRBV7-9, the J call TRBJ2-3; 7 bases are a match to TRBD1. This CDR3 contains 17 residues. CDR1 and CDR2 (germline): SEHNR, FQNEAQ (reference sequence). The junction had 10 bases not matched to a gene; V was cut back by 3 bases and J by 1 base. The CDR3 DNA follows: TGTGCCAGCAGCTTTAGCCCGGACAGGTATGGCACAGATACGCAGTATTTT. Its translation is CASSFSPDRYGTDTQYF.

The rearrangement uses TRBV11-1 and TRBJ1-2; 7 bases map to TRBD1. The CDR3 sequence is 15 residues long. V lost 5 bases, J lost 3 bases, and 9 bases stayed unmatched. CDR1 and CDR2 from the germline V gene are SGHAT and FQDESV (reference sequence). CDR3 DNA sequence: TGTGCCAGCAGCCCTGGGACAGCCCTCTACTATGGCTACACCTTC. Residues: CASSPGTALYYGYTF.

This clone was detected only a few times. The V gene is TRBV7-2, the J gene TRBJ2-2; D is undetermined. Deletions cut 1 base from V and 1 base from J, with 7 bases between. This CDR3 spans 15 amino acids. The germline gives CDR1 SGHTA, CDR2 FQGNSA. CDR3 region: CASSLGGGNTGELFF. The CDR3 bases are TGTGCCAGCAGCTTAGGCGGCGGGAACACCGGGGAGCTGTTTTTT.

The chain is built from TRBV4-2 and TRBJ1-2, with D possibly being TRBD1 (6 bases). The V end lost 0 bases, the J end lost 7 bases, and 12 bases lay between the germline ends. The CDR3 runs 14 residues. Germline V CDR1 and CDR2: LGHNA, YNFKEQ. CDR3: CASSQDRGARGYTF. The CDR3 DNA sequence: TGTGCCAGCAGCCAAGACCGGGGGGCGCGTGGCTACACCTTC.

This rearrangement joins TRBV6-5 to TRBJ2-5, with D possibly TRBD1 on 5 matching bases. The CDR3 loop spans 15 amino acids. Trimming cost V 7 bases and J 4 bases, with 19 bases left between them. Germline values: CDR1 MNHEY, CDR2 SVGAGI. CDR3 DNA: TGTGCCAGCACCCGGACGTGGACATCGGCAGAGACCCAGTACTTC. Protein: CASTRTWTSAETQYF.

This sequence joins TRBV7-8 and TRBJ1-6; 7 bases are shared with TRBD1. After removal of 2 bases from V and 9 bases from J, the junction contained 1 base not matched to a gene. The germline V gene encodes CDR1 SGHVS and CDR2 FQNEAQ. This CDR3 spans 13 amino acids. CDR3 sequence (DNA): TGTGCCAGCAGCTTATGGGACAGTTCACCCCTCCACTTT. It translates to CASSLWDSSPLHF.

This chain connects TRBV4-2 to TRBJ2-1; 8 bases are a match to TRBD2. J was trimmed by 2 bases and V by 0 bases; bases with no gene match: 6. CDR3 length: 17 amino acids. Germline assignment: CDR1 LGHNA and CDR2 YNFKEQ. The CDR3 loop reads CASSQDGFGGAYNEQFF. In DNA, the CDR3 is TGTGCCAGCAGCCAAGATGGTTTCGGGGGGGCCTACAATGAGCAGTTCTTC.